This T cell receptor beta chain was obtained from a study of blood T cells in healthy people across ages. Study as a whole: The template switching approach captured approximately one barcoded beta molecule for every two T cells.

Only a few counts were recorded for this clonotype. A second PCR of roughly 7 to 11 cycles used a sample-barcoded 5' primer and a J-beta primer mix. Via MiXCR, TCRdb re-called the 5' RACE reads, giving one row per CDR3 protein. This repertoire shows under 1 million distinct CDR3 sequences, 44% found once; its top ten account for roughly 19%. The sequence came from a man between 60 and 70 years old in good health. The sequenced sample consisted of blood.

DNA for the CDR3: TGTGCCAGCAGTGGGGGGGCGTTCAATGGCTACACCTTC. This encodes CASSGGAFNGYTF. The chain combines TRBV6-1 with TRBJ1-2, with D tentatively TRBD1 (6 bases). This CDR3 has 13 amino acids. The V gene lost 4 bases and the J gene lost 6 bases, with 12 bases spanning the gap. The germline V gene has CDR1 MNHNS and CDR2 SASEGT.